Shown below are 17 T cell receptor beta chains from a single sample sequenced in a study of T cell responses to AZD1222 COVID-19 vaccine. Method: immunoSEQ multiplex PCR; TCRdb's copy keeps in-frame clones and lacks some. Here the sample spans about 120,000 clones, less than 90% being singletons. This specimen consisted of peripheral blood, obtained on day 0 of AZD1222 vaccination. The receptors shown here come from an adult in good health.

The CDR3: CASSERALGGNTIYF. In DNA, the CDR3 is TGTGCCAGCAGTGAACGGGCATTGGGAGGAAACACCATATATTTT. The chain has TRBV6-1 and TRBJ1-3; D is unresolved. CDR1 and CDR2 from the germline V gene are MNHNS and SASEGT. The CDR3 is 15 residues long. V shed 2 bases and J shed 4 bases, with 12 bases lying between them.

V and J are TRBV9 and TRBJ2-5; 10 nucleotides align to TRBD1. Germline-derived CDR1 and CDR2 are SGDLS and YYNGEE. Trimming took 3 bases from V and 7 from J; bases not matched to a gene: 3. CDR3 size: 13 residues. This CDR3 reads CASSEGTGVTQYF. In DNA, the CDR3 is TGTGCCAGCAGCGAAGGGACAGGGGTGACCCAGTACTTC.

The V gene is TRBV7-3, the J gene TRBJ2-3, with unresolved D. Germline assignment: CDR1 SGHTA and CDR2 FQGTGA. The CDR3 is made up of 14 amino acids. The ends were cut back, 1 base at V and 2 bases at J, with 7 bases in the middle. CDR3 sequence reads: CASSLKGYTDTQYF. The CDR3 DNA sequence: TGTGCCAGCAGCTTAAAAGGTTACACAGATACGCAGTATTTT.

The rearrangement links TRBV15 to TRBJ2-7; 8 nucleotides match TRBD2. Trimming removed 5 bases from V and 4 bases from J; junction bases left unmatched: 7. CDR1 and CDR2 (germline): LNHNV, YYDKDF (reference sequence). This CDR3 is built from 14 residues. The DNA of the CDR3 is TGTGCCACCAGCCTCCGCCGGGAGGGATACGAGCAGTACTTC. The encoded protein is CATSLRREGYEQYF.

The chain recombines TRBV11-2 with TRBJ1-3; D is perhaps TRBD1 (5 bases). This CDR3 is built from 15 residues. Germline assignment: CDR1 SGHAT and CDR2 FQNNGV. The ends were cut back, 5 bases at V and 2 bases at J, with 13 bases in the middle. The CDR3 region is CASSVGGVAGNTIYF. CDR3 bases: TGTGCCAGCAGCGTCGGGGGGGTGGCTGGAAACACCATATATTTT.

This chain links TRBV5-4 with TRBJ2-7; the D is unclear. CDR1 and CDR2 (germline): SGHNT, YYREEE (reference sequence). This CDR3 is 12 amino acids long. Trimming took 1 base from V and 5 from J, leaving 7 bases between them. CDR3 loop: CASSLKTNEQYF. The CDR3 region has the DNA TGTGCCAGCAGCTTGAAAACAAACGAGCAGTACTTC.

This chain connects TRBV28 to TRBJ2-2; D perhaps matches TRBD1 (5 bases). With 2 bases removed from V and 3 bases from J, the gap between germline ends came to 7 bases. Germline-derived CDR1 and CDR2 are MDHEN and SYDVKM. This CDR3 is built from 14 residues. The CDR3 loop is CASSLRGYTGELFF. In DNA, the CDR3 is TGTGCCAGCAGTTTAAGGGGCTACACCGGGGAGCTGTTTTTT.

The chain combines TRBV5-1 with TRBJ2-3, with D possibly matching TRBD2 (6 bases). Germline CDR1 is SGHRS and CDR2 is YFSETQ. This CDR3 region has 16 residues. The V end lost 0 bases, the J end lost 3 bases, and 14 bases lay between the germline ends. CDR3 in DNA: TGCGCCAGCAGCTTGGTCTCTACTAGCAGTACAGATACGCAGTATTTT. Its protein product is CASSLVSTSSTDTQYF.

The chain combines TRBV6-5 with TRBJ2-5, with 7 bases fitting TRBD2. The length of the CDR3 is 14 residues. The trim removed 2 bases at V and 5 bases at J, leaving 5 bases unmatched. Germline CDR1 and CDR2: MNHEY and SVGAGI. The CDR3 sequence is CASSYGGRIETQYF. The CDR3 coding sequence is TGTGCCAGCAGTTACGGCGGGAGAATCGAGACCCAGTACTTC.

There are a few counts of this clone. CDR3 sequence: CASSQEERSYGYTF. CDR3 nucleotides: TGTGCCAGCAGCCAAGAAGAACGGTCGTATGGCTACACCTTC. This chain joins TRBV4-2 and TRBJ1-2; D uncertain. V lost 0 bases to trimming and J lost 5 bases, with 10 bases between them. Germline lookup yields CDR1 LGHNA and CDR2 YNFKEQ. CDR3 size: 14 residues.

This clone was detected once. The CDR3 here is CASSSSGKVFLVDEKLFF. CDR3 sequence (DNA): TGTGCCAGCAGCTCCTCAGGGAAGGTTTTTTTAGTGGATGAAAAACTGTTTTTT. V is TRBV7-9 and J is TRBJ1-4; a weak D match, TRBD1 (5 bases). Germline CDR1 and CDR2: SEHNR and FQNEAQ (reference sequence). Trimming removed 4 bases from V and 6 bases from J, with 24 bases in between. This CDR3 region has 18 residues. Based on the CDR3 plus reference TRBV7-9 and TRBJ1-4, the full variable domain is DTGVSQNPRHKITKRGQNVTFRCDPISEHNRLYWYRQTLGQGPEFLTYFQNEAQLEKSRLLSDRFSAERPKGSFSTLEIQRTEQGDSAMYLCASSSSGKVFLVDEKLFFGSGTQLSVL.

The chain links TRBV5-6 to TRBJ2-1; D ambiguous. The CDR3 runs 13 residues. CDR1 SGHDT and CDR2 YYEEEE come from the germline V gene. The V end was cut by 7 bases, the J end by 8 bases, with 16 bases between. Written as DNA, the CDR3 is TGTGCCAGCGCCCCCCTAGTAGGCTATGAGCAGTTCTTC. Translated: CASAPLVGYEQFF.

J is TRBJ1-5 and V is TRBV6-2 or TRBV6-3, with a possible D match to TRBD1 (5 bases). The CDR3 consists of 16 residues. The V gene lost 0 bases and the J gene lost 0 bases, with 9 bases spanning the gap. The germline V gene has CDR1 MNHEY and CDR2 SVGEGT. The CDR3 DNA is TGTGCCAGCAGTTACTCGGGGACCCATAGCAATCAGCCCCAGCATTTT. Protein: CASSYSGTHSNQPQHF.

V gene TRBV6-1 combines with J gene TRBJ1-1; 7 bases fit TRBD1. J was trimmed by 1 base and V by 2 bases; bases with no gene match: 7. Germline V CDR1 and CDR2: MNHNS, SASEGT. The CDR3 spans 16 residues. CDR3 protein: CASSEQGGTANTEAFF. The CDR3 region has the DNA TGTGCCAGCAGTGAACAAGGGGGGACAGCGAACACTGAAGCTTTCTTT.

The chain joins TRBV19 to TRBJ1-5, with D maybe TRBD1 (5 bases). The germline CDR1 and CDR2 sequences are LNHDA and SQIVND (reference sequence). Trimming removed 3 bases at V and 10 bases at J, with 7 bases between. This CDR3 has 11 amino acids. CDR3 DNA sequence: TGTGCCAGTAGTATTGGGGGACCCCAGCATTTT. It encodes CASSIGGPQHF.

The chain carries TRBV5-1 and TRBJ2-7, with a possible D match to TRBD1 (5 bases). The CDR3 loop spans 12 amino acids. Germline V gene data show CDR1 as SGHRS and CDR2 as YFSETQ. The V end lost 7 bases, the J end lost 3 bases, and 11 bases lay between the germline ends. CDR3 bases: TGCGCCAGCGCCACAGACAGCTACGAGCAGTACTTC. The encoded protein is CASATDSYEQYF.

CDR3 protein: CASSQNRDEQFF. In DNA, the CDR3 is TGTGCCAGCAGCCAGAACAGGGATGAGCAGTTCTTC. The V call is TRBV28, the J call TRBJ2-1; D might be TRBD1 (6 bases). Per germline, CDR1 MDHEN and CDR2 SYDVKM. The CDR3 consists of 12 residues. V lost 6 bases, J lost 8 bases, and 11 bases lay in between.